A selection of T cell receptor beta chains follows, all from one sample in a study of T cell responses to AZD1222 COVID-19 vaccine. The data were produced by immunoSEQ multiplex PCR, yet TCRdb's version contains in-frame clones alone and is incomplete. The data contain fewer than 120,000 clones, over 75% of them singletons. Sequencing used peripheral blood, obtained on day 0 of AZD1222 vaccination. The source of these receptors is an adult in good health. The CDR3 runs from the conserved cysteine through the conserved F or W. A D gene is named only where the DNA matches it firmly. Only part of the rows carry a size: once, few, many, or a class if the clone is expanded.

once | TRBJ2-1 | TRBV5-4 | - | TGTGCCAGCAGCTCCTGGGTCGGGAGCTCCTACAATGAGCAGTTCTTC | CASSSWVGSSYNEQFF
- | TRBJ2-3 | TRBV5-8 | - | TGTGCCAGCAGCGTGGAACCCTTTGGCACAGATACGCAGTATTTT | CASSVEPFGTDTQYF
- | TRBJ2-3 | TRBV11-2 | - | TGTGCCAGCAGCTTAGATCGATCTAGCACAGATACGCAGTATTTT | CASSLDRSSTDTQYF
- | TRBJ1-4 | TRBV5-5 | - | TGTGCCAGCAGCTTGGGGGGGCTAGATAATGAAAAACTGTTTTTT | CASSLGGLDNEKLFF
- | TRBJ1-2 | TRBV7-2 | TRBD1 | TGTGCCAGCAGCTTTACACAGGGGGCTTCTGGCTACACCTTC | CASSFTQGASGYTF
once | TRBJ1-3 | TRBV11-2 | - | TGTGCCAGCAGCGCCGCACTCAACTCTGGAAACACCATATATTTT | CASSAALNSGNTIYF
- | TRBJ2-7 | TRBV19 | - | TGTGCCAGTAGTATGAGGGTTAGCTCCTACGAGCAGTACTTC | CASSMRVSSYEQYF
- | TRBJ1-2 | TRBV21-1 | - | TGTGCCAGCAGCCCTCCCCTGCGACAGGCAGCTAACTATGGCTACACCTTC | CASSPPLRQAANYGYTF
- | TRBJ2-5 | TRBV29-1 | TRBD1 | TGCAGCGCAGGGGACAGGGCTGAGACCCAGTACTTC | CSAGDRAETQYF
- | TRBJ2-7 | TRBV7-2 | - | TGTGCCAGCAGCCCCTATCAGGGCGAGCAGTACTTC | CASSPYQGEQYF
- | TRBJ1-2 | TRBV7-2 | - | TGTGCCAGCAGCTTAGCGGGACCACGAAGGGGCTATGGCTACACCTTC | CASSLAGPRRGYGYTF
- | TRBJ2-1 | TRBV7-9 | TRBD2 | TGTGCCAGCAGCCCTAGCGGGATCTACAATGAGCAGTTCTTC | CASSPSGIYNEQFF
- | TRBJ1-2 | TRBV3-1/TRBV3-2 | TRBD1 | TGTGCCTGCAGCCAAGAGGAGGGGGCATTTGGCTACACCTTC | CACSQEEGAFGYTF
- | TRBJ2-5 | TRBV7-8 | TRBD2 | TGTGCCAGCAGCTTATTCCCTTCTAGCGGGGAAGAGACCCAGTACTTC | CASSLFPSSGEETQYF
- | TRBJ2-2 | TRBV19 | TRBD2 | TGTGCCAGTAGTACTAGCGGGAGGGCCGCCGGGGAGCTGTTTTTT | CASSTSGRAAGELFF
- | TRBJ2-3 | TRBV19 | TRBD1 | TGTGCCAGTATAGACAGGGGTACAGATACGCAGTATTTT | CASIDRGTDTQYF
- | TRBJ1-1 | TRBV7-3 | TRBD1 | TGTGCCAGCAGCTTCGACTCGACAGGGGGAAGGACTGAAGCTTTCTTT | CASSFDSTGGRTEAFF
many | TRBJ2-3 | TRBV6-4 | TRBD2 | TGTGCCAGCAGCAACGGGGGGGCGGATACAGATACGCAGTATTTT | CASSNGGADTDTQYF
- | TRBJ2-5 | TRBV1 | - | TGCACCAGCAGCCAATCCCGGGACAGGGGCTCTGAGACCCAGTACTTC | CTSSQSRDRGSETQYF
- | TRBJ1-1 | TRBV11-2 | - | TGTGCCAGCAGCTTATCGGCGACGGGCACTGAAGCTTTCTTT | CASSLSATGTEAFF
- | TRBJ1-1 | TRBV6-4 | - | TGTGCCAGCAGTTCCACAGGGACCGGCACTGAAGCTTTCTTT | CASSSTGTGTEAFF
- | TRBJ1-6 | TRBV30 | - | TGTGCCTGGAGCGGGGACGTGGGCCTAGGCTCCTATAATTCACCCCTCCACTTT | CAWSGDVGLGSYNSPLHF
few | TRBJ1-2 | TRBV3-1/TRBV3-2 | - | TGTGCCAGCAGCCAAGGGTATGGCTACACCTTC | CASSQGYGYTF
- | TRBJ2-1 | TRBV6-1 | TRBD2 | TGTGCCAGCAGTGATAGCGGGAGGGGGGGAGAGCAGTTCTTC | CASSDSGRGGEQFF
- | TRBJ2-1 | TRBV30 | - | TGTGCCTGGAGTTCGGACGGGACCTTCTACAATGAGCAGTTCTTC | CAWSSDGTFYNEQFF
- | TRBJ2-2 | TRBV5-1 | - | TGCGCCAGCAGCTTAACGGGGTCATACCCGGGCACCGGGGAGCTGTTTTTT | CASSLTGSYPGTGELFF
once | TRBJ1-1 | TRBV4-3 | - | TGCGCCAGCAGCCAAGATGGTGGACAGTACACTGAAGCTTTCTTT | CASSQDGGQYTEAFF
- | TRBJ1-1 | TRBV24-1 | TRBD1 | TGTGCCACCAGTGATAAGGCAGGGGGGACGAACACTGAAGCTTTCTTT | CATSDKAGGTNTEAFF
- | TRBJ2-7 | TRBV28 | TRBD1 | TGTGCCAGCAGTTTCTTGACAGGGGGCGCGGATTACGAGCAGTACTTC | CASSFLTGGADYEQYF
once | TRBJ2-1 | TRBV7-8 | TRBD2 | TGTGCCAACAGCTTACTTATCGGCGGGAGATACAATGAGCAGTTCTTC | CANSLLIGGRYNEQFF
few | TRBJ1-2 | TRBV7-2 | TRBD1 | TGTGCCAGCAGCCCGAGACAGGGGTTGGGCTATGGCTACACCTTC | CASSPRQGLGYGYTF
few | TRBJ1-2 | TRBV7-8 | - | TGTGCCAGCAGCTTGGGAGGCAGTACAGTATATGGCTACACCTTC | CASSLGGSTVYGYTF
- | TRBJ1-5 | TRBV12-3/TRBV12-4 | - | TGTGCCAGCAGTCCTCAGGGCTCTCAGCCCCAGCATTTT | CASSPQGSQPQHF
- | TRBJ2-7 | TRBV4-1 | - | TGCGCCAGCAGCCAAGATGCGGCGGGTGGATACGAGCAGTACTTC | CASSQDAAGGYEQYF
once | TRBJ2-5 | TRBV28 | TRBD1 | TGTGCCAGCAGTAACTACAGGGGGCAAGTTCAAGAGACCCAGTACTTC | CASSNYRGQVQETQYF
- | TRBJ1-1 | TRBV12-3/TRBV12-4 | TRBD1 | TGTGCCAGCAGTTCCCGGACGGACAGGCAAGCTTTCTTT | CASSSRTDRQAFF
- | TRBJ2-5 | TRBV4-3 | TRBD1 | TGCGCCAGCAGCCAGGGGACAGGGGGCGGCCTCCAAGAGACCCAGTACTTC | CASSQGTGGGLQETQYF
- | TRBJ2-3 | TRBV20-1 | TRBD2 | TGCAGTGCTAGTACTAGCGGGAGCCCAGATACGCAGTATTTT | CSASTSGSPDTQYF
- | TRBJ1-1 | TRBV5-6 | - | TGTGCCAGCAGCTTGGCTCAGGGTATAGCGGACACTGAAGCTTTCTTT | CASSLAQGIADTEAFF
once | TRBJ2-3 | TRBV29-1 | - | TGCAGCGTTGAAGATACACCGGGGGCGCTCCGTGGTACGCAGTATTTT | CSVEDTPGALRGTQYF
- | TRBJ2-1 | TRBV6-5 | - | TGTGCCAGCAGTTACTCGAGGCTAGCGAACAATGAGCAGTTCTTC | CASSYSRLANNEQFF
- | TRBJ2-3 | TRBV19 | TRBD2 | TGTGCCAGTAGGAACCCAGGACTAGCGGGGAGCACAGATACGCAGTATTTT | CASRNPGLAGSTDTQYF
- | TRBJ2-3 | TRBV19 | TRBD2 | TGTGCCAGTAGCTCTACCGGGACTAGTCATACAGATACGCAGTATTTT | CASSSTGTSHTDTQYF
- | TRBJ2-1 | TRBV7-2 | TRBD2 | TGTGCCAGCAGCTTAACAGGGACTAGCGGGAACAATGAGCAGTTCTTC | CASSLTGTSGNNEQFF